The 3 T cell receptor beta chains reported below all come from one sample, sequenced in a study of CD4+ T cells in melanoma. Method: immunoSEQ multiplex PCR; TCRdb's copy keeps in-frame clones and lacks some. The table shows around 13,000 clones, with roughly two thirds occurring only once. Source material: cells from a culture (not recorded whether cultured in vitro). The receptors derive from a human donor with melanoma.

The CDR3: CASSLAVGTTNEKLFF. In DNA form, the CDR3 reads TGTGCCAGCAGCTTAGCGGTGGGGACAACTAATGAAAAACTGTTTTTT. V is TRBV7-9 and J is TRBJ1-4, with unresolved D. This CDR3 region has 16 residues. Germline V lookup: CDR1 SEHNR, CDR2 FQNEAQ (reference sequence). V lost 0 bases to trimming and J lost 0 bases, with 8 bases between them.

The CDR3 sequence is CASNLGGQGGYGYTF. CDR3 sequence (DNA): TGTGCCAGCAACTTGGGGGGACAGGGAGGCTATGGCTACACCTTC. The chain joins TRBV5-3 to TRBJ1-2; 9 bases align to TRBD1. TRBV5-3 is marked as an open reading frame, function uncertain. V lost 8 bases and J lost 4; bases outside the gene matches: 12. CDR3 length: 15 residues.

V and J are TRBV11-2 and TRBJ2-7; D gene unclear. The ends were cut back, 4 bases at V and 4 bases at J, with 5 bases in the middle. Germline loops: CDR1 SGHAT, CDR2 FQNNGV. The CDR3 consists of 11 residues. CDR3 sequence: CASSSLYEQYF. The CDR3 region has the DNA TGTGCCAGCAGCTCTCTGTACGAGCAGTACTTC.